Sequencing of this T cell receptor (beta chain) was carried out in a study of OX40 agonist ivuxolimab in advanced cancers. About the research overall: Patients received ivuxolimab, an agonistic anti-OX40 (CD134) antibody. Patients undergoing dose escalation presented with hepatocellular carcinoma, melanoma, renal cell or head and neck cancer. Patients achieving partial responses numbered three: one hepatocellular carcinoma case and two cutaneous melanoma cases.

Only a few counts were recorded for this clone. Assay used: immunoSEQ multiplex PCR; TCRdb lists only in-frame clones, some missing. In the table there are tens of thousands of clones, roughly 90% of which are singletons. At baseline, cycle 4 day 1, and cycle 7 day 1, blood was sampled. V dropped 1 base and J dropped 4 bases, with 11 bases sitting between them. The CDR3 has 15 residues. The germline gives CDR1 SGHTA, CDR2 FQGNSA. The sequencing used CD4+ or CD8+ T cells sorted from blood, collected in a trial of the OX40 agonist ivuxolimab. The TCR sequence derives from an adult with an advanced solid tumor such as melanoma, head and neck, liver or kidney cancer. V is TRBV7-2 and J is TRBJ1-3; no firm D call. The CDR3 DNA is TGTGCCAGCAGCTTAGTAGCAATCCCGGGAAACACCATATATTTT. This codes for CASSLVAIPGNTIYF.